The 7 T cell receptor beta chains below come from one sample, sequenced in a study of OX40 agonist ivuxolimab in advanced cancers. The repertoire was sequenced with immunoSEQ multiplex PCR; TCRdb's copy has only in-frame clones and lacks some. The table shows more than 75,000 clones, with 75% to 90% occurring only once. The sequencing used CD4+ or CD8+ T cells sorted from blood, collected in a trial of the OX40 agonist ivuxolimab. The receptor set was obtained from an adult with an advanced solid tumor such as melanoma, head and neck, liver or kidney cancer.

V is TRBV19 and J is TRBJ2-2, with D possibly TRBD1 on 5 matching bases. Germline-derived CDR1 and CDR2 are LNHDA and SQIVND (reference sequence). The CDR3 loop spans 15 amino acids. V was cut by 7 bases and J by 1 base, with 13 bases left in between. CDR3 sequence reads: CASTKGLVNTGELFF. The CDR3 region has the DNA TGTGCCAGTACCAAGGGGCTAGTGAACACCGGGGAGCTGTTTTTT.

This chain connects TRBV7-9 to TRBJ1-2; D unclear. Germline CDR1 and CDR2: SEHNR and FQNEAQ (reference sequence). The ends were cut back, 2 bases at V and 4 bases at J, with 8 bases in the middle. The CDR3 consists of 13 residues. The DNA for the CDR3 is TGTGCCAGCAGCTTAAGCGGGAGCTATGGCTACACCTTC. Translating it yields CASSLSGSYGYTF. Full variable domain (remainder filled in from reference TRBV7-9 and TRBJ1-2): DTGVSQNPRHKITKRGQNVTFRCDPISEHNRLYWYRQTLGQGPEFLTYFQNEAQLEKSRLLSDRFSAERPKGSFSTLEIQRTEQGDSAMYLCASSLSGSYGYTFGSGTRLTVV.

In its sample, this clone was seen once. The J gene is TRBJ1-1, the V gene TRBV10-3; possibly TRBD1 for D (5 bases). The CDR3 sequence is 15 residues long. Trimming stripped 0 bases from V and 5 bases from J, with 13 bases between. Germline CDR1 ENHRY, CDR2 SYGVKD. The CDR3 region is CAISESWGLRTEAFF. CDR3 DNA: TGTGCCATCAGTGAGTCCTGGGGACTACGGACTGAAGCTTTCTTT.

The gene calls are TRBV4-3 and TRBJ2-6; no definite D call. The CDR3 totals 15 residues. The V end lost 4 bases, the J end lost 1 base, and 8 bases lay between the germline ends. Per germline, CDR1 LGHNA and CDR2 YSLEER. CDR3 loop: CASSRSSSGANVLTF. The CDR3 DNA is TGCGCCAGCAGCCGTAGCTCGTCTGGGGCCAACGTCCTGACTTTC.

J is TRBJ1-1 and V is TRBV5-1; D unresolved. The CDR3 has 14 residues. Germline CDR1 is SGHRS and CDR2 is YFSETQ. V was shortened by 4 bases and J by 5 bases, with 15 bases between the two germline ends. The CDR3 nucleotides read TGCGCCAGCAGCCCCGACATGATTTCGACTGAAGCTTTCTTT. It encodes CASSPDMISTEAFF.

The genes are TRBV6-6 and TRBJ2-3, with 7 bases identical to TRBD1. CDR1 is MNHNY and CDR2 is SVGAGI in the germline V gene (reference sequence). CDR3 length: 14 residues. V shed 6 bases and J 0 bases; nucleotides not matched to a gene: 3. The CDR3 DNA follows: TGTGCCAGCAGGTGGACAGGCAGCACAGATACGCAGTATTTT. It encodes CASRWTGSTDTQYF.

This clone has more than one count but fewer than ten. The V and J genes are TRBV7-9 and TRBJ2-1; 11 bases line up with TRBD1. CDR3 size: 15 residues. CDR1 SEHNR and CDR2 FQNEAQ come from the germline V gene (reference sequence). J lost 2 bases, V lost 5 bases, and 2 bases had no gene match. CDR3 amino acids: CASSRTGGTYNEQFF. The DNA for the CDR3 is TGTGCCAGCAGCAGGACAGGGGGCACCTACAATGAGCAGTTCTTC. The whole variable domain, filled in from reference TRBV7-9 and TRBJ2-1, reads DTGVSQNPRHKITKRGQNVTFRCDPISEHNRLYWYRQTLGQGPEFLTYFQNEAQLEKSRLLSDRFSAERPKGSFSTLEIQRTEQGDSAMYLCASSRTGGTYNEQFFGPGTRLTVL.